The source of this T cell receptor (beta chain) is a study of T-cell reconstitution after alpha-beta-depleted transplantation in children (dated by TCRdb to 2016 to 2017). For context, the study as a whole: Using TCR repertoire profiling, the study quantitatively followed how T-cell immune reconstitution unfolded in children after TCRalphabeta/CD19-depleted allogeneic hematopoietic cell transplantation. On the study overall, not on this receptor specifically: Hyperexpanded clone frequencies declined over subsequent months; after one year, T-cell counts and TCRbeta diversity were mostly attributed to newly produced T cells. About two months after transplant, the apparently early recovery of alphabetaT-cell counts reportedly depended on just several hundred clones that had expanded rapidly and came from non-depleted graft cells. In some patients, the high TCRbeta diversity seen at day 60 was put down to recipient T cells and intrathymic progenitors that had survived conditioning.

Read against the paper, the sample's treatment or condition label means: allogeneic hematopoietic cell transplantation with graft depleted of TCRalphabeta T cells and CD19 B cells. TCRalphabeta/CD19-depleted allogeneic hematopoietic cell grafts were given to the transplant recipients, all of whom were children. The CDR3 goes from the cysteine to the phenylalanine over 13 residues. The read is trimmed to its CDR3 DNA, 39 bases read in frame from base 1. Germline trimming amounts to 5 bases on V and 5 bases on J, with 3 as the count of junction bases outside the gene matches. The germline V gene sets CDR1 to MGHDK and CDR2 to SYGVNS. The library was prepared using PCR. TCRdb records Illumina HiSeq 2500 as the sequencer. To normalize quantification of the TCRbeta repertoire, the TCR libraries were built with molecular barcoding that relied on unique molecular identifiers. The raw public reads went through TCRdb reprocessing: fastp at Q25, MiXCR clone calling, in-frame beta chains kept. For every CDR3 protein sequence, its rows merge into one entry that carries the most common genes and DNA. A total of 250,000 to 400,000 distinct CDR3 sequences appear in this sample, roughly 25% of them only once. About 10% of the sample lies in the top ten.

In regard to this clonotype: The antigen it recognizes is unknown. Base qualities are not recorded, but no much larger clone differs from it by a single base.

The rearrangement combines TRBV25-1 with TRBJ1-1, with 9 bases in between that match TRBD1. This clonotype was obtained from a male patient younger than 18 who had a stem cell transplant for acute lymphoblastic leukemia, so the T cells may come from the graft donor. Material: PBMCs, mostly from graft donor cells, obtained 180 days after TCRalphabeta/CD19-depleted stem cell transplant. The CDR3 is CASSPQGATEAFF. The bases read TGTGCCAGCAGTCCACAGGGGGCGACTGAAGCTTTCTTT. Full variable domain (CDR3 extended with the reference TRBV25-1 and TRBJ1-1 proteins): EADIYQTPRYLVIGTGKKITLECSQTMGHDKMYWYQQDPGMELHLIHYSYGVNSTEKGDLSSESTVSRIRTEHFPLTLESARPSHTSQYLCASSPQGATEAFFGQGTRLTVV.